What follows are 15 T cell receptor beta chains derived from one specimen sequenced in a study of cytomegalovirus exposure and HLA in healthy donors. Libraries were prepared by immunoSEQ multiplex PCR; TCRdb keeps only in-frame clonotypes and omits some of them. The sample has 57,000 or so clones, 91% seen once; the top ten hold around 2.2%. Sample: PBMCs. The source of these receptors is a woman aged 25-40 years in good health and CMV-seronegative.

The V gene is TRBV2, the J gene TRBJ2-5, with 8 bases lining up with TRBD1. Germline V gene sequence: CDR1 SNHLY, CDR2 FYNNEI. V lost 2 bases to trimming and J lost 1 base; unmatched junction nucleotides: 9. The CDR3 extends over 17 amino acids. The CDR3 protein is CASSEMGQGAFQETQYF. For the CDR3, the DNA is TGTGCCAGCAGTGAAATGGGGCAGGGGGCTTTCCAAGAGACCCAGTACTTC. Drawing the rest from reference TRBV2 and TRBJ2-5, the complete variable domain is EPEVTQTPSHQVTQMGQEVILRCVPISNHLYFYWYRQILGQKVEFLVSFYNNEISEKSEIFDDQFSVERPDGSNFTLKIRSTKLEDSAMYFCASSEMGQGAFQETQYFGPGTRLLVL.

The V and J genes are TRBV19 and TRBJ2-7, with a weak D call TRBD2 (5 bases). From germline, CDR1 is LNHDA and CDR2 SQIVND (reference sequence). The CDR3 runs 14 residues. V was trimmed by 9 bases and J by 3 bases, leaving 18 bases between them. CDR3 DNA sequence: TGTGCCAGCACGACATCAGGAGGTTACTACGAGCAGTACTTC. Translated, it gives CASTTSGGYYEQYF.

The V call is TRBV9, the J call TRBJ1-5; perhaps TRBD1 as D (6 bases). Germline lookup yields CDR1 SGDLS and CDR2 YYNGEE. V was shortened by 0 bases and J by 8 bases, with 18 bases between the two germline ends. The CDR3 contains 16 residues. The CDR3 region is CASSVGGGASGEPQHF. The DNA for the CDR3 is TGTGCCAGCAGCGTAGGTGGGGGCGCTAGTGGGGAGCCCCAGCATTTT.

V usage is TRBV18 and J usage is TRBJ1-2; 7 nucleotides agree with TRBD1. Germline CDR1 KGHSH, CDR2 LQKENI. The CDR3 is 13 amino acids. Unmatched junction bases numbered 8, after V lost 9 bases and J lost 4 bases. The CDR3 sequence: CASSDREAYGYTF. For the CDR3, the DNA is TGTGCCAGTTCCGACAGGGAAGCCTATGGCTACACCTTC.

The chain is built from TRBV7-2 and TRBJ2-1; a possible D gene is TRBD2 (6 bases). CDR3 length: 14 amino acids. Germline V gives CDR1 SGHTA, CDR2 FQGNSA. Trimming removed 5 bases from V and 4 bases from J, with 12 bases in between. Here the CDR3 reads CASSHPGEYNEQFF. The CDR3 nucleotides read TGTGCCAGCAGCCATCCGGGAGAATACAATGAGCAGTTCTTC.

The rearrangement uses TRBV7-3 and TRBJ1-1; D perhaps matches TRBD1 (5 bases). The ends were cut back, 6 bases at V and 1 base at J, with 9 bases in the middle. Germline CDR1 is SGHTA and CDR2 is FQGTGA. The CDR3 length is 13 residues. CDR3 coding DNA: TGTGCCAGCAGTGTAGGGGAGAACACTGAAGCTTTCTTT. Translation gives CASSVGENTEAFF.

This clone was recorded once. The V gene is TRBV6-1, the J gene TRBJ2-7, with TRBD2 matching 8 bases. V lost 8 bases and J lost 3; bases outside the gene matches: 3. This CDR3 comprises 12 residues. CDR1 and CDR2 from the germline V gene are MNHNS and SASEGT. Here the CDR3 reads CASRGGSYEQYF. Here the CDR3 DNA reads TGTGCCAGCCGGGGGGGTAGCTACGAGCAGTACTTC.

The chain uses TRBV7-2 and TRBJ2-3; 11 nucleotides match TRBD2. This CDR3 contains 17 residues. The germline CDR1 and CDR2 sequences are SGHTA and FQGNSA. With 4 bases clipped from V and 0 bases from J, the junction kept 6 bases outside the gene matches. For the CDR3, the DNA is TGTGCCAGCAGCTCAGGGACTAGCGGCCCTAGCACAGATACGCAGTATTTT. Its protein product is CASSSGTSGPSTDTQYF.

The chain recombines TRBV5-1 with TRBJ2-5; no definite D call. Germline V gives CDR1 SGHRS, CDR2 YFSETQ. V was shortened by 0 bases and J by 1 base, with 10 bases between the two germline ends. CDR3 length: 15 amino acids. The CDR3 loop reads CASSLGTYTQETQYF. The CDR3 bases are TGCGCCAGCAGCTTGGGTACGTACACCCAAGAGACCCAGTACTTC.

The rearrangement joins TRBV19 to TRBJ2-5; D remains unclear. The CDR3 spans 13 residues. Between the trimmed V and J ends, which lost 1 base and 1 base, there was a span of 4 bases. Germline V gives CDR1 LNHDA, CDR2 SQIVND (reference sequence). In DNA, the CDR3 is TGTGCCAGTAGTATAGTGGCCCAAGAGACCCAGTACTTC. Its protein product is CASSIVAQETQYF.

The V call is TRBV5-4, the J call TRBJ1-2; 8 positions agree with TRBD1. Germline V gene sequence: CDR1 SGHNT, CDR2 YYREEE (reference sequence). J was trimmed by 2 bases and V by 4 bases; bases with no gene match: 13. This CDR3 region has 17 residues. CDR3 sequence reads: CASSHGGWTGRNYGYTF. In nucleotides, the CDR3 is TGTGCCAGCAGCCATGGGGGCTGGACAGGGAGGAACTATGGCTACACCTTC.

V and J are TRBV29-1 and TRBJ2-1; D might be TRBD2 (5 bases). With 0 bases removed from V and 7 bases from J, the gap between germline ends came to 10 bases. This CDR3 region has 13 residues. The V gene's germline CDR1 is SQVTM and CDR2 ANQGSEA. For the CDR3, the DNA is TGCAGCGTTGAAGACCTCCTAGCTAATGAGCAGTTCTTC. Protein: CSVEDLLANEQFF.

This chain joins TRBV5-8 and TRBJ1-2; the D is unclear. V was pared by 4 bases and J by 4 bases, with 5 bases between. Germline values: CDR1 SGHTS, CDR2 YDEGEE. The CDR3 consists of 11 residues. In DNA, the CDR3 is TGTGCCAGCAGCCCCCGCTATGGCTACACCTTC. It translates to CASSPRYGYTF.

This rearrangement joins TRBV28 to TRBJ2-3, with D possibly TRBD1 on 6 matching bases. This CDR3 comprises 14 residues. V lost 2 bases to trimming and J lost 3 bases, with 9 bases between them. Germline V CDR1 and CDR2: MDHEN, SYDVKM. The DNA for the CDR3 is TGTGCCAGCAGTTTAGACCAGGGGACAGATACGCAGTATTTT. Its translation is CASSLDQGTDTQYF.

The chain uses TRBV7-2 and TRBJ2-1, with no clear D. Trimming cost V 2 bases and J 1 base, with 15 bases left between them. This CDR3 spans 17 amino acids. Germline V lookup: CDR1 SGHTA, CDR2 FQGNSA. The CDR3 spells CASSLMNRPRSYNEQFF. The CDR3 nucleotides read TGTGCCAGCAGCTTAATGAATCGCCCCAGGTCCTACAATGAGCAGTTCTTC.